A single sample is the source of the 20 T cell receptor beta chains below, sequenced in a study of human CD4 T cells and Enterobacteriaceae (TCRdb year 2020). Library method: the immunoSEQ multiplex PCR assay. TCRdb retrieved this table from immuneACCESS and kept in-frame rearrangements only. Not all clones are present; in checked studies, unresolved V genes account for under half, and no reason is known for the remainder. Here the sample has several hundred clones; about 38% occur a single time. The ten top clones hold around a quarter of the sample. After roughly 6-7 days, proliferating activated T cells were FACS-sorted as CFSE-low CD25+ ICOS+ cells. Sorted memory CD4+ T cells were CFSE-labeled and cultured at a 2:1 ratio with irradiated autologous monocytes pulsed with antigen. Memory CD4+ T cells were FACS-sorted on a FACSAria III to over 95% purity as all CD4+ cells other than CD45RA+CCR7+CD95- naive cells.

The specimen was bacteria-reactive CD4+ T cells grown in culture. Explained via the paper, the cell subset or site label denotes: CFSE-low proliferating memory CD4 T cells sorted after in vitro stimulation with a heat-inactivated bacterium or M. tuberculosis lysate. Source of these receptors: a human donor in good health.

The chain couples TRBV4-3 to TRBJ2-1, with D possibly matching TRBD2 (6 bases). Germline V gene data show CDR1 as LGHNA and CDR2 as YSLEER. V was trimmed by 4 bases and J by 10 bases, leaving 23 bases between them. This CDR3 spans 16 amino acids. CDR3 loop: CASSPGNSGRFLEQFF. DNA of the CDR3: TGCGCCAGCAGCCCAGGTAATAGCGGAAGGTTTTTAGAGCAGTTCTTC.

Within the sample, this clone is large (0.1 to 1%). The genes are TRBV30 and TRBJ2-1; 9 nucleotides line up with TRBD2. Germline V gene data show CDR1 as GTSNPN and CDR2 as SVGIG (reference sequence). The CDR3 totals 14 residues. The J segment lost 6 bases and the V segment lost 3 bases, leaving 6 bases of the junction unmatched. CDR3 coding DNA: TGTGCCTGGAGAATAGCGGGAGTCGGCAATGAGCAGTTCTTC. This translates into CAWRIAGVGNEQFF.

CDR3 DNA sequence: TGTGCCAGTGAACAGGGGAGCTCCTACAATGAGCAGTTCTTC. It encodes CASEQGSSYNEQFF. The gene calls are TRBV19 and TRBJ2-1, with 7 bases fitting TRBD1. Germline V lookup: CDR1 LNHDA, CDR2 SQIVND (reference sequence). The V segment lost 8 bases and the J segment 0 bases; nucleotides outside the gene matches: 4. This CDR3 spans 14 amino acids. The whole variable domain, filled in from reference TRBV19 and TRBJ2-1, reads DGGITQSPKYLFRKEGQNVTLSCEQNLNHDAMYWYRQDPGQGLRLIYYSQIVNDFQKGDIAEGYSVSREKKESFPLTVTSAQKNPTAFYLCASEQGSSYNEQFFGPGTRLTVL.

The rearrangement links TRBV11-1 to TRBJ2-3; 7 positions agree with TRBD2. The germline gives CDR1 SGHAT, CDR2 FQDESV (reference sequence). V gave up 1 base and J gave up 4 bases; unmatched junction bases: 5. The CDR3 covers 15 residues. CDR3 DNA: TGTGCCAGCAGCTTAGTGGGAGGGCAGGCAGATACGCAGTATTTT. This encodes CASSLVGGQADTQYF.

The V and J genes are TRBV28 and TRBJ1-2; D is possibly TRBD1 (6 bases). V was shortened by 2 bases and J by 8 bases, with 15 bases between the two germline ends. CDR1 is MDHEN and CDR2 is SYDVKM in the germline V gene. The CDR3 covers 14 residues. CDR3 region: CASSLRQGTVGYTF. In DNA form, the CDR3 reads TGTGCCAGCAGTTTACGCCAGGGGACGGTGGGCTACACCTTC.

The chain carries TRBV13 and TRBJ2-7, with 8 bases that match TRBD1. V lost 5 bases to trimming and J lost 6 bases; unmatched junction nucleotides: 15. The CDR3 runs 16 residues. CDR1 is PRHDT, CDR2 FYEKMQ, per germline (reference sequence). The CDR3 nucleotides are TGTGCCAGCAGCCAGACAGGGGTTACTGGGTATGGCGAGCAGTACTTC. This translates into CASSQTGVTGYGEQYF.

By frequency in the sample, this clone is medium-sized. The CDR3 nucleotides are TGTGCCAGCAGCGTGGGCGGACGGAGCGATGGCTACACCTTC. Translated, it gives CASSVGGRSDGYTF. The V call is TRBV11-3, the J call TRBJ1-2; no clear D. CDR1 is SGHNT, CDR2 YENEEA, per germline. The germline V and J ends were trimmed by 5 bases and 6 bases, with 16 bases remaining between them. The CDR3 has 14 amino acids.

The V call is TRBV6-5, the J call TRBJ2-3; the match to TRBD2 covers 8 bases. Looked up from germline, CDR1 is MNHEY and CDR2 is SVGAGI. Losses at the gene ends were 4 bases for V and 4 bases for J; bases not matched to a gene: 10. This CDR3 has 16 amino acids. CDR3 sequence (DNA): TGTGCCAGCAGTTTAGTTGGCGGGGGGAGTCCAGATACGCAGTATTTT. Translating it yields CASSLVGGGSPDTQYF.

About this clone: A far larger clone is just one base off, so this is likely a read error. This chain links TRBV6-5 with TRBJ2-5; TRBD1 matches at 8 bases. After removal of 6 bases from V and 5 bases from J, the junction contained 8 bases not matched to a gene. Germline values: CDR1 MNHEY, CDR2 SVGAGI. The CDR3 spans 14 residues. DNA of the CDR3: TGTGCCAGCAGGACAGGGGTCGAGTGGGAGACCCAGTACTTC. This translates into CASRTGVEWETQYF.

This clone came up once. The genes are TRBV11-1 and TRBJ1-3; no reliable D call. This CDR3 comprises 14 residues. Germline CDR1 and CDR2: SGHAT and FQDESV (reference sequence). Trimming removed 4 bases from V and 0 bases from J, with 7 bases in between. The CDR3 loop reads CASSSTDSGNTIYF. The CDR3 DNA is TGTGCCAGCAGCTCCACGGACTCTGGAAACACCATATATTTT.

This chain connects TRBV10-2 to TRBJ2-7; 9 bases match TRBD1. V was clipped by 4 bases and J by 4 bases; unmatched bases: 8. This CDR3 spans 15 amino acids. From germline, CDR1 is WSHSY and CDR2 SAAADI. CDR3 DNA sequence: TGCGCCAGCAGTGTTGCCGGGACAGGGTTTTACGAGCAGTACTTC. It is translated as CASSVAGTGFYEQYF.

J is TRBJ2-6 and V is TRBV23-1, with D uncertain. TRBV23-1 falls under the ORF class, with uncertain function. Trimming removed 5 bases from V and 5 bases from J, with 22 bases in between. The CDR3 has 18 residues. The CDR3 bases are TGCGCCAGCAGTGCCCCGGGTACGCAACAAAGTCGGGCCAACGTCCTGACTTTC. Its protein product is CASSAPGTQQSRANVLTF.

V and J are TRBV7-2 and TRBJ1-2; no clear D. Germline values: CDR1 SGHTA, CDR2 FQGNSA. V lost 1 base and J lost 4, with 7 bases in between. The CDR3 has 13 residues. The CDR3 region has the DNA TGTGCCAGCAGCTTAGGGGGAAGCTATGGCTACACCTTC. Its protein product is CASSLGGSYGYTF.

This clone was counted a few times. The J gene is TRBJ1-1, the V gene TRBV7-3; D possibly corresponds to TRBD1 (5 bases). Germline V gives CDR1 SGHTA, CDR2 FQGTGA. Trimming left V 5 bases short and J 10 bases short, with 20 bases between. This CDR3 is 14 amino acids long. The CDR3 DNA follows: TGTGCCAGCAGCCCCGGGACCTCCTTTGTATCAGCTTTCTTT. Protein sequence: CASSPGTSFVSAFF.

As for this clone: Other DNA sequences within the sample encode an identical CDR3. The genes are TRBV18 and TRBJ2-7; D tentatively fits TRBD1 or TRBD2 (6 bases each). CDR3 length: 14 residues. Between the trimmed V and J ends, which lost 4 bases and 2 bases, there was a span of 12 bases. Germline-derived CDR1 and CDR2 are KGHSH and LQKENI. CDR3 sequence: CASSRGALTYEQYF. CDR3 bases: TGTGCCAGCTCACGGGGGGCCTTGACCTACGAGCAGTACTTC.

The V call is TRBV6-4, the J call TRBJ2-3; TRBD1 is a possible D gene (6 bases). V was cut by 3 bases and J by 3 bases, with 13 bases left in between. This CDR3 spans 15 amino acids. CDR1 is MRHNA and CDR2 is SNTAGT in the germline V gene. This CDR3 reads CASSEGAVETDTQYF. The CDR3 nucleotides read TGTGCCAGCAGTGAGGGGGCAGTGGAAACAGATACGCAGTATTTT.

The rearrangement uses TRBV28 and TRBJ2-5; 7 bases fit TRBD1. Germline V CDR1 and CDR2: MDHEN, SYDVKM. The V and J ends lost 3 bases and 5 bases, in that order; junction bases with no gene match: 9. This CDR3 contains 15 residues. The CDR3 sequence is CASSFPLMTGETQYF. The CDR3 nucleotides are TGTGCCAGCAGTTTTCCGCTAATGACAGGGGAGACCCAGTACTTC. The whole variable domain, remainder taken from reference TRBV28 and TRBJ2-5, is DVKVTQSSRYLVKRTGEKVFLECVQDMDHENMFWYRQDPGLGLRLIYFSYDVKMKEKGDIPEGYSVSREKKERFSLILESASTNQTSMYLCASSFPLMTGETQYFGPGTRLLVL.

A few counts support this clone. J is TRBJ2-1 and V is TRBV6-1, with 7 bases matching TRBD1. CDR1 is MNHNS and CDR2 is SASEGT in the germline V gene. Unmatched junction bases numbered 12, after V lost 7 bases and J lost 6 bases. The CDR3 length is 15 residues. CDR3 DNA sequence: TGTGCCAGCAAGGGACAGCAGTATCCATTCAATGAGCAGTTCTTC. This encodes CASKGQQYPFNEQFF.

The gene calls are TRBV28 and TRBJ1-2; perhaps TRBD1 as D (6 bases). The germline V gene encodes CDR1 MDHEN and CDR2 SYDVKM. The CDR3 runs 15 residues. The V gene lost 5 bases and the J gene lost 2 bases, with 15 bases spanning the gap. Here the CDR3 DNA reads TGTGCCAGCAGTAAACCCGGGACAAAAAACTATGGCTACACCTTC. This codes for CASSKPGTKNYGYTF.

This clone was picked up a small number of times. The V call is TRBV2, the J call TRBJ1-5, with unresolved D. CDR3 length: 14 residues. Germline V gene sequence: CDR1 SNHLY, CDR2 FYNNEI. Trimming took off 2 bases at V and 2 bases at J, with 7 bases between the two ends. The CDR3 bases are TGTGCCAGCAGTGAAAGACAAGGCAATCAGCCCCAGCATTTT. It yields the protein CASSERQGNQPQHF.